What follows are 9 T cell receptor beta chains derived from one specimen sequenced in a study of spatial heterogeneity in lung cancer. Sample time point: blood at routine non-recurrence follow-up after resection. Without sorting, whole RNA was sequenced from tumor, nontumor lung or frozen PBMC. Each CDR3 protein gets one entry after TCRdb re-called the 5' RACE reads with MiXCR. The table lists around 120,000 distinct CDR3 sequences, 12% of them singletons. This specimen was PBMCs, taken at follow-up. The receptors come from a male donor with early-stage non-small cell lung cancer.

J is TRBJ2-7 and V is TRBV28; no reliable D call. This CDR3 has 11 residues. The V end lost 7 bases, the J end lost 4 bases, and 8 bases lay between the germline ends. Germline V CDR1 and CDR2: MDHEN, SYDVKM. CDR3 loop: CASTLGYEQYF. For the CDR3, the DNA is TGTGCCAGCACTTTGGGGTACGAGCAGTACTTC.

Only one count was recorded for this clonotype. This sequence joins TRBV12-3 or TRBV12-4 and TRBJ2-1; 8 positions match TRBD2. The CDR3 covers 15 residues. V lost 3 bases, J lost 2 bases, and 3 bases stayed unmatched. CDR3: CASSFASGPYNEQFF. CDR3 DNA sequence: TGTGCCAGCAGTTTCGCTAGCGGGCCCTACAATGAGCAGTTCTTC.

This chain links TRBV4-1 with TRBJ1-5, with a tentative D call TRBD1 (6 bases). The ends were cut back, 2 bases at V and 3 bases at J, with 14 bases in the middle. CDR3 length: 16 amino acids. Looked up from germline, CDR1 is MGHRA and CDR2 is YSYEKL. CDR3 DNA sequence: TGCGCCAGCAGCCAATCACTCAGGGGAATCAATCAGCCCCAGCATTTT. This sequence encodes CASSQSLRGINQPQHF.

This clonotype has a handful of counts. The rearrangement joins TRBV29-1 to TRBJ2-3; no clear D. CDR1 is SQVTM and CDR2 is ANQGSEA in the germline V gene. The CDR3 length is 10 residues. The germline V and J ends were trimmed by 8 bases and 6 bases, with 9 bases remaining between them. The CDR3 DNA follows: TGCAGCCCTAGTAAGGATACGCAGTATTTT. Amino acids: CSPSKDTQYF.

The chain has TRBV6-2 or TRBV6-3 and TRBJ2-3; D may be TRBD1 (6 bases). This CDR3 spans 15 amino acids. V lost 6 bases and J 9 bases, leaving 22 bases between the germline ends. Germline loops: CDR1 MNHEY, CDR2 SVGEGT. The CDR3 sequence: CASSWDTGAPSTQYF. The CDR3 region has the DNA TGTGCCAGCAGCTGGGACACCGGGGCCCCATCCACGCAGTATTTT.

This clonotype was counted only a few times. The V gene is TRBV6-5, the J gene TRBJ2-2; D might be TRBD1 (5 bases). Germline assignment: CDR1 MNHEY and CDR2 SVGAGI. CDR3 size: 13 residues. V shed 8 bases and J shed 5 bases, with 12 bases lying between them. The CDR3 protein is CASVSRETGELFF. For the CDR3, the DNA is TGTGCCAGCGTTTCCAGGGAAACCGGGGAGCTGTTTTTT.

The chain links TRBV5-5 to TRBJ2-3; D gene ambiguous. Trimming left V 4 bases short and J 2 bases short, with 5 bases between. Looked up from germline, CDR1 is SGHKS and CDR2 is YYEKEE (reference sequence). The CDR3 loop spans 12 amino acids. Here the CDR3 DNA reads TGTGCCAGCAGCCCCGACACAGATACGCAGTATTTT. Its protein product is CASSPDTDTQYF.

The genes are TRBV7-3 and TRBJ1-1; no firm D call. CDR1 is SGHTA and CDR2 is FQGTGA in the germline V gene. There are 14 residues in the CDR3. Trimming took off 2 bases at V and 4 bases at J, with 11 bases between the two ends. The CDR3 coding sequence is TGTGCCAGCAGCTTATCCACCCCCGGCACTGAAGCTTTCTTT. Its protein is CASSLSTPGTEAFF.

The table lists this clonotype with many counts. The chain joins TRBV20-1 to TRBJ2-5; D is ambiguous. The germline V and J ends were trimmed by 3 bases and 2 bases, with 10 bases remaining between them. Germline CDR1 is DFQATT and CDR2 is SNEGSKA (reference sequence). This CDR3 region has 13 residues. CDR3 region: CSASFGVQETQYF. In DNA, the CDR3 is TGCAGTGCTAGTTTTGGGGTGCAAGAGACCCAGTACTTC.